Listed below are T cell receptor beta chains from one sample, sequenced in a study of cytomegalovirus exposure and HLA in healthy donors. Data came from immunoSEQ multiplex PCR; TCRdb stores just in-frame clones and leaves some out. The sample contains about 280,000 clones, over 85% of which appear only once. Sequences were obtained from PBMCs. The receptors here all came from a woman aged 18-29 years in good health and CMV-seronegative. Each CDR3 is given with its conserved first and last residue. D genes are given only for firm matches. A row's size may be missing; if present it is once, few, many or a size class.

v_gene	abundance	j_gene	d_gene	CDR3aa	CDR3nt
TRBV9	-	TRBJ1-2	-	CASSLTPGLNYGYTF	TGTGCCAGCAGCCTCACCCCGGGACTGAACTATGGCTACACCTTC
TRBV4-1	-	TRBJ1-1	TRBD1	CASSQGVGQALNTEAFF	TGCGCCAGCAGCCAAGGTGTAGGACAGGCCTTGAACACTGAAGCTTTCTTT
TRBV6-5	-	TRBJ2-5	TRBD1	CASSYSPPTGWETQYF	TGTGCCAGCAGTTACTCCCCTCCGACAGGGTGGGAGACCCAGTACTTC
TRBV19	-	TRBJ1-2	TRBD1	CASSPQPAGGGYTF	TGTGCCAGTAGTCCCCAACCAGCAGGGGGTGGCTACACCTTC
TRBV2	-	TRBJ2-1	TRBD1	CASRGQGRDNEQFF	TGTGCCAGCAGGGGACAGGGGCGAGACAATGAGCAGTTCTTC
TRBV9	-	TRBJ2-2	TRBD1	CASSPTGAGSGELFF	TGTGCCAGCAGCCCCACAGGGGCCGGGTCCGGGGAGCTGTTTTTT
TRBV7-2	few	TRBJ2-7	TRBD1	CASSATGIHEQYF	TGTGCCAGCAGCGCGACAGGGATCCACGAGCAGTACTTC
TRBV6-5	-	TRBJ2-3	-	CASSYNSRDTQYF	TGTGCCAGCAGTTACAACAGCCGGGATACGCAGTATTTT
TRBV6-4	-	TRBJ2-3	TRBD2	CASSPNSGGSTDTQYF	TGTGCCAGCAGTCCGAATAGCGGGGGGAGCACAGATACGCAGTATTTT
TRBV27	-	TRBJ1-5	-	CASSVTGLWSNQPQHF	TGTGCCAGCAGTGTCACAGGGTTATGGAGCAATCAGCCCCAGCATTTT
TRBV10-1	-	TRBJ2-3	TRBD2	CASNQLAADTQYF	TGCGCCAGCAATCAGCTAGCGGCAGATACGCAGTATTTT
TRBV9	-	TRBJ2-5	TRBD2	CASSDSGVGETQYF	TGTGCCAGCAGCGACAGCGGGGTTGGAGAGACCCAGTACTTC
TRBV10-3	-	TRBJ2-5	TRBD2	CAISSPGLAGRATQYF	TGTGCCATCAGCTCCCCGGGACTAGCGGGGAGGGCGACCCAGTACTTC
TRBV7-9	-	TRBJ1-2	-	CASSLSSAGPNYGYTF	TGTGCCAGCAGCTTATCCTCGGCAGGGCCCAACTATGGCTACACCTTC
TRBV6-5	-	TRBJ1-4	TRBD1	CASSLQGSGEKLFF	TGTGCCAGCAGCCTACAGGGGTCTGGTGAAAAACTGTTTTTT
TRBV9	-	TRBJ2-3	-	CASSVASRTSTDTQYF	TGTGCCAGCAGCGTAGCTAGCAGGACTAGCACAGATACGCAGTATTTT
TRBV27	few	TRBJ2-1	TRBD2	CASSLGLGSYNEQFF	TGTGCCAGCAGTTTGGGACTAGGTTCTTACAATGAGCAGTTCTTC
TRBV27	-	TRBJ2-7	-	CASSLGALSSSYEQYF	TGTGCCAGCAGTTTAGGGGCATTAAGTAGCTCCTACGAGCAGTACTTC
TRBV18	-	TRBJ1-4	-	CASSLSLEEKLFF	TGTGCCAGCTCACTATCCCTGGAGGAAAAACTGTTTTTT
TRBV1	-	TRBJ1-1	-	CTSSRGQNTEAFF	TGCACCAGCAGCCGGGGGCAGAACACTGAAGCTTTCTTT
TRBV21-1	-	TRBJ1-6	-	CASSLRGQTGARRDNSPLHF	TGTGCCAGCAGTCTAAGGGGGCAGACAGGCGCCCGGCGTGATAATTCACCCCTCCACTTT
TRBV2	-	TRBJ1-1	-	CASIQDNPGTEAFF	TGTGCCAGCATTCAGGACAACCCCGGCACTGAAGCTTTCTTT
TRBV5-4	-	TRBJ1-2	TRBD1	CASSFWDRESSGYTF	TGTGCCAGCAGCTTCTGGGACAGGGAATCGTCCGGCTACACCTTC
TRBV2	-	TRBJ2-1	-	CATWTEYNEQFF	TGTGCCACCTGGACAGAATACAATGAGCAGTTCTTC
TRBV7-2	-	TRBJ1-6	-	CASSREHGENSPLHF	TGTGCCAGCAGCAGGGAGCACGGGGAAAATTCACCCCTCCACTTT
TRBV21-1	-	TRBJ1-1	-	CASSKAKYGLSNTEAFF	TGTGCCAGCAGCAAAGCGAAGTACGGACTGTCTAACACTGAAGCTTTCTTT
TRBV2	-	TRBJ2-3	-	CASSEGPGLGFF	TGTGCCAGCAGTGAAGGCCCGGGACTGGGTTTTTTT
TRBV7-8	-	TRBJ1-2	TRBD1	CASSLGQGKGDYGYTF	TGTGCCAGCAGCCTGGGACAGGGGAAAGGCGACTATGGCTACACCTTC
TRBV30	-	TRBJ1-3	-	CATHTVSSGNTIYF	TGTGCCACGCACACAGTTAGCTCTGGAAACACCATATATTTT
TRBV7-3	-	TRBJ2-1	TRBD1	CASSLGQGRSEQFF	TGTGCCAGCAGCTTAGGACAGGGTCGGAGTGAGCAGTTCTTC
TRBV9	-	TRBJ2-5	-	CASSVIGQNSQETQYF	TGTGCCAGCAGCGTAATTGGACAGAACTCCCAAGAGACCCAGTACTTC
TRBV19	-	TRBJ1-2	TRBD1	CASSSGQGGVGYTF	TGTGCCAGTAGTTCGGGACAGGGGGGCGTCGGCTACACCTTC
TRBV5-5	-	TRBJ1-2	TRBD1	CASSPGTVYGYTF	TGTGCCAGCAGCCCCGGGACAGTCTATGGCTACACCTTC
TRBV29-1	-	TRBJ2-3	TRBD2	CSVGLTSEFKDTQYF	TGCAGCGTAGGTTTGACTAGCGAGTTCAAAGATACGCAGTATTTT
TRBV6-1	-	TRBJ2-7	-	CASSEVRVGPYEQYF	TGTGCCAGCAGTGAAGTCAGGGTCGGGCCCTACGAGCAGTACTTC
TRBV5-6	-	TRBJ2-3	TRBD1	CASSPMDRRSTDTQYF	TGTGCCAGCAGCCCTATGGACAGGAGATCCACAGATACGCAGTATTTT
TRBV10-2	-	TRBJ1-1	-	CASTLQGSTEAFF	TGCGCCAGCACATTACAGGGAAGCACTGAAGCTTTCTTT
TRBV9	once	TRBJ1-1	-	CASSVGGGSAEAFF	TGTGCCAGCAGCGTAGGGGGAGGGTCGGCTGAAGCTTTCTTT
TRBV19	-	TRBJ1-2	-	CASMETGRGLYGYTF	TGTGCCAGTATGGAAACAGGGCGCGGGCTTTATGGCTACACCTTC
TRBV5-1	-	TRBJ2-5	TRBD1	CASSWDDREQYF	TGCGCCAGCAGCTGGGACGACAGGGAGCAGTACTTC
TRBV7-8	-	TRBJ1-1	-	CASSFGAGGLGTEAFF	TGTGCCAGCAGCTTTGGGGCGGGGGGCCTGGGCACTGAAGCTTTCTTT
TRBV6-7	-	TRBJ2-1	-	CALHLEEEQFF	TGTGCCCTACATCTTGAGGAGGAGCAGTTCTTC
TRBV6-5	-	TRBJ1-5	TRBD1	CASRDRGGNQPQHF	TGTGCCAGCCGGGACAGGGGAGGCAATCAGCCCCAGCATTTT
TRBV7-9	-	TRBJ1-3	-	CASSKQGNTIYF	TGTGCCAGCAGCAAACAGGGAAACACCATATATTTT
TRBV2	-	TRBJ1-1	TRBD1	CASSDSKGDRGTEAFF	TGTGCCAGCAGTGACTCCAAAGGGGACAGGGGGACTGAAGCTTTCTTT
TRBV19	-	TRBJ1-2	TRBD1	CASSPTTGVYGYTF	TGTGCCAGTAGTCCTACGACAGGGGTCTATGGCTACACCTTC
TRBV11-2	-	TRBJ2-7	TRBD1	CASSLPIQGQALSYEQYF	TGTGCCAGCAGCTTACCCATTCAGGGACAGGCGCTCTCCTACGAGCAGTACTTC
TRBV7-2	once	TRBJ2-7	TRBD2	CASSWTSGGLSYEQYF	TGTGCCAGCAGCTGGACTAGCGGGGGGCTCTCCTACGAGCAGTACTTC
TRBV4-1	-	TRBJ1-1	TRBD1	CASSQAFTGAPPSTEAFF	TGCGCCAGCAGCCAAGCCTTCACAGGGGCCCCCCCATCCACTGAAGCTTTCTTT
TRBV2	-	TRBJ1-6	-	CASTAGYNSPLHF	TGTGCCAGCACGGCAGGGTACAATTCACCCCTCCACTTT
TRBV5-4	-	TRBJ1-1	-	CASSLRQANTEAFF	TGTGCCAGCAGCTTGCGTCAGGCGAACACTGAAGCTTTCTTT
TRBV2	-	TRBJ1-1	TRBD1	CASSGQGMGNTEAFF	TGTGCCAGCAGTGGACAGGGGATGGGGAACACTGAAGCTTTCTTT
TRBV7-9	-	TRBJ2-7	-	CASSSETGVYYEQYF	TGTGCCAGCAGCTCAGAGACAGGAGTCTACTACGAGCAGTACTTC
TRBV6-1	few	TRBJ2-7	-	CASRPQSISSYEQYF	TGTGCCAGCAGACCTCAGTCCATTTCCTCCTACGAGCAGTACTTC
TRBV5-1	-	TRBJ2-5	TRBD2	CASSFDPSGGQETQYF	TGCGCCAGCAGCTTCGATCCTAGCGGGGGCCAAGAGACCCAGTACTTC
TRBV27	-	TRBJ2-7	TRBD1	CASSFDRGTAYEQYF	TGTGCCAGCAGTTTCGACAGGGGAACGGCCTACGAGCAGTACTTC
TRBV5-4	-	TRBJ1-6	-	CASSFAQVNSPLHF	TGTGCCAGCAGCTTCGCCCAGGTTAATTCACCCCTCCACTTT